Detailed here is one T cell receptor beta chain. Its antigen remains unidentified. The trim removed 0 bases at V and 8 bases at J, leaving 4 bases unmatched. Germline V gene data show CDR1 as KGHSH and CDR2 as LQKENI. The CDR3 length is 15 residues. The entry originates in a study of shared clonotypes between healthy human individuals. Study results and limitations: Relative to their counterparts shared across all four donors, non-shared clonotypes exhibited diminished generation probabilities.

Clones were sequenced by immunoSEQ multiplex PCR, and TCRdb holds only the in-frame ones, with some missing. This repertoire shows over 700,000 clones, roughly 72% found once; its top ten account for under 2%. This clonotype originated in a woman in her 30s in good health. The source material was memory CD4+ T cells sorted from blood. The subset here: CD45RA-negative fraction. The chain combines TRBV18 with TRBJ2-1; 10 nucleotides line up with TRBD2. CDR3 protein: CASSPPYLAGDEQFF. CDR3 coding DNA: TGTGCCAGCTCACCACCGTATCTAGCGGGGGATGAGCAGTTCTTC.